These 27 T cell receptor beta chains share one sample of origin, sequenced in a study of control samples from healthy donors and cancer patients. Profiling relied on immunoSEQ multiplex PCR, and the TCRdb table lists in-frame clones only, not all of them. The sample lists some 54,000 clones, 95% to 97% occurring once. The sequenced sample was blood. Every receptor here comes from a woman younger than 45 in good health.

V usage is TRBV15 and J usage is TRBJ1-1, with D unresolved. V lost 0 bases and J lost 1, with 9 bases in between. Germline V gives CDR1 LNHNV, CDR2 YYDKDF (reference sequence). The length of the CDR3 is 15 residues. CDR3 amino acids: CATSRDGSSNTEAFF. CDR3 DNA: TGTGCCACCAGCAGAGATGGCAGCTCGAACACTGAAGCTTTCTTT.

The V call is TRBV27, the J call TRBJ2-3; 10 bases map to TRBD2. Germline-derived CDR1 and CDR2 are MNHEY and SMNVEV (reference sequence). This CDR3 comprises 19 residues. V dropped 5 bases and J dropped 0; count of bases not matched to a gene: 14. The CDR3 DNA reads as TGTGCCAGCAGTCCCCTCCAATTGAGCGGGAGGGTTAGCACAGATACGCAGTATTTT. Amino acid sequence: CASSPLQLSGRVSTDTQYF.

This chain uses TRBV10-3 with TRBJ1-3; no clear D. The CDR3 is 18 residues long. Trimming took 0 bases from V and 0 from J, leaving 15 bases between them. Per germline, CDR1 ENHRY and CDR2 SYGVKD. CDR3 bases: TGTGCCATCAGTGAGTCGATCCCCCCGGGGTCCTCTGGAAACACCATATATTTT. Residues: CAISESIPPGSSGNTIYF.

The chain has TRBV11-2 and TRBJ2-1; perhaps D is TRBD1 or TRBD2 (5 bases each). This CDR3 is built from 16 residues. V dropped 3 bases and J dropped 8 bases, with 20 bases sitting between them. Germline V lookup: CDR1 SGHAT, CDR2 FQNNGV. In nucleotides, the CDR3 is TGTGCCAGCAGCTTTGGTGGGAAGGCGAGGGGATATGAGCAGTTCTTC. It codes for CASSFGGKARGYEQFF.

J is TRBJ1-5 and V is TRBV2; 9 bases line up with TRBD1. Germline-derived CDR1 and CDR2 are SNHLY and FYNNEI. There are 14 residues in the CDR3. With V trimmed by 6 bases and J by 3 bases, 3 bases remained unmatched. Here the CDR3 DNA reads TGTGCCAGCAGGAGGACAGGGGTCAATCAGCCCCAGCATTTT. Translating it yields CASRRTGVNQPQHF.

In this sample, this clone is medium-sized. V and J are TRBV6-1 and TRBJ2-7, with 9 bases matching TRBD2. J was trimmed by 5 bases and V by 2 bases; bases with no gene match: 4. This CDR3 spans 14 amino acids. Germline V gene data show CDR1 as MNHNS and CDR2 as SASEGT. CDR3 bases: TGTGCCAGCAGTGAAAAGCGGGAGGCCGACGAGCAGTACTTC. It translates to CASSEKREADEQYF.

The chain is built from TRBV19 and TRBJ1-5; D is undetermined. This CDR3 contains 16 residues. The V end was cut by 4 bases, the J end by 6 bases, with 19 bases between. CDR1 LNHDA and CDR2 SQIVND come from the germline V gene (reference sequence). CDR3 loop: CASSRLRILEGQPQHF. For the CDR3, the DNA is TGTGCCAGTAGTAGGTTGAGGATCCTCGAGGGTCAGCCCCAGCATTTT.

This clone has just one count. CDR3 in DNA: TGTGCCAGCAGCTTAGGGGGGGGAGGAAACACCATATATTTT. As protein: CASSLGGGGNTIYF. This chain uses TRBV7-2 with TRBJ1-3, with a possible D match to TRBD1 (5 bases). V was shortened by 1 base and J by 4 bases, with 8 bases between the two germline ends. Germline CDR1 is SGHTA and CDR2 is FQGNSA. The CDR3 extends over 14 amino acids. Together with reference TRBV7-2 and TRBJ1-3, the CDR3 gives the full variable domain: GAGVSQSPSNKVTEKGKDVELRCDPISGHTALYWYRQSLGQGLEFLIYFQGNSAPDKSGLPSDRFSAERTGGSVSTLTIQRTQQEDSAVYLCASSLGGGGNTIYFGEGSWLTVV.

The chain is built from TRBV28 and TRBJ2-3; TRBD2 aligns across 8 bases. In germline, CDR1 is MDHEN, CDR2 SYDVKM. Losses at the gene ends were 6 bases for V and 6 bases for J; bases not matched to a gene: 5. The CDR3 spans 13 residues. For the CDR3, the DNA is TGTGCCAGCAGCCCGGGGGGGTGGGATACGCAGTATTTT. Translation: CASSPGGWDTQYF.

This chain joins TRBV27 and TRBJ2-7, with TRBD1 as a possible D gene (6 bases). This CDR3 is built from 15 residues. V was pared by 4 bases and J by 4 bases, with 17 bases between. Germline CDR1 MNHEY, CDR2 SMNVEV (reference sequence). The CDR3 bases are TGTGCCAGCAGTTCCAGATCTGGGGGCAGGTACGAGCAGTACTTC. Its protein product is CASSSRSGGRYEQYF.

The chain carries TRBV24-1 and TRBJ1-5; a possible D gene is TRBD1 (5 bases). The CDR3 sequence is 18 residues long. Germline assignment: CDR1 KGHDR and CDR2 SFDVKD. Between the trimmed V and J ends, which lost 4 bases and 1 base, there was a span of 19 bases. In DNA, the CDR3 is TGTGCCACCAGTGACCCAACCAACAGGTTCCTGAGCAATCAGCCCCAGCATTTT. Amino acids: CATSDPTNRFLSNQPQHF.

This sequence joins TRBV27 and TRBJ1-3; maybe TRBD1 (6 bases). The V gene lost 5 bases and the J gene lost 0 bases, with 11 bases spanning the gap. CDR1 MNHEY and CDR2 SMNVEV come from the germline V gene (reference sequence). This CDR3 has 15 amino acids. The CDR3 region is CASSGTGHSGNTIYF. The DNA for the CDR3 is TGTGCCAGCAGTGGAACAGGGCACTCTGGAAACACCATATATTTT.

The genes are TRBV2 and TRBJ2-7; TRBD1 matches 7 bases. With 6 bases clipped from V and 3 bases from J, the junction kept 5 bases outside the gene matches. Germline V lookup: CDR1 SNHLY, CDR2 FYNNEI. The CDR3 is made up of 13 amino acids. The CDR3 region is CASSPGQNYEQYF. The CDR3 nucleotides read TGTGCCAGCAGCCCGGGACAGAACTACGAGCAGTACTTC.

The chain links TRBV25-1 to TRBJ1-6, with 7 positions matching TRBD1. V gave up 2 bases and J gave up 10 bases; unmatched junction bases: 11. The length of the CDR3 is 16 residues. From germline, CDR1 is MGHDK and CDR2 SYGVNS. The chain's CDR3 is CASSEGGQGGHSPLHF. CDR3 in DNA: TGTGCCAGCAGTGAAGGGGGGCAGGGGGGTCACTCACCCCTCCACTTT. Full variable domain (remainder filled in from reference TRBV25-1 and TRBJ1-6): EADIYQTPRYLVIGTGKKITLECSQTMGHDKMYWYQQDPGMELHLIHYSYGVNSTEKGDLSSESTVSRIRTEHFPLTLESARPSHTSQYLCASSEGGQGGHSPLHFGNGTRLTVT.

The chain combines TRBV27 with TRBJ2-3; the D is unclear. Trimming shortened V by 5 bases and J by 4 bases, and 13 bases separated the two germline ends. Germline CDR1 and CDR2: MNHEY and SMNVEV (reference sequence). There are 14 residues in the CDR3. The CDR3 bases are TGTGCCAGCAGTCCCCGGGTCTCCCCAGATACGCAGTATTTT. It translates to CASSPRVSPDTQYF.

CDR3 in DNA: TGTGCCAGCAGCCTAATCGGGAGCTCCTACGAGCAGTACTTC. Protein sequence: CASSLIGSSYEQYF. V usage is TRBV3-1 (or the pseudogene TRBV3-2) and J usage is TRBJ2-7; perhaps TRBD2 as D (6 bases). Germline CDR1 and CDR2: LGHDT and YNNKEL (reference sequence). This CDR3 spans 14 amino acids. V lost 4 bases and J 0 bases, leaving 10 bases between the germline ends.

This clone was detected once. V gene TRBV7-8 combines with J gene TRBJ2-5; a weak D match, TRBD2 (5 bases). Trimming pared 2 bases from V and 4 bases from J, leaving 11 bases between. The CDR3 is made up of 14 amino acids. Germline V gene lookup returns CDR1 SGHVS and CDR2 FQNEAQ. The CDR3 region has the DNA TGTGCCAGCAGCTTATCGACCCGGGGAGAGACCCAGTACTTC. Its protein product is CASSLSTRGETQYF. The full variable domain, with the rest looked up from reference TRBV7-8 and TRBJ2-5, is GAGVSQSPRYKVAKRGQDVALRCDPISGHVSLFWYQQALGQGPEFLTYFQNEAQLDKSGLPSDRFFAERPEGSVSTLKIQRTQQEDSAVYLCASSLSTRGETQYFGPGTRLLVL.

This chain uses TRBV27 with TRBJ2-1, with TRBD2 identical over 12 bases. In germline, CDR1 is MNHEY, CDR2 SMNVEV (reference sequence). The CDR3 covers 14 residues. Trimming took 6 bases from V and 5 from J; bases not matched to a gene: 2. CDR3 nucleotides: TGTGCCAGCAGGACTAGCGGGAGAGACAATGAGCAGTTCTTC. Amino acid sequence: CASRTSGRDNEQFF.

V gene TRBV5-1 combines with J gene TRBJ2-1; unclear D gene. Trimming removed 0 bases from V and 4 bases from J, with 17 bases in between. The CDR3 covers 17 residues. Germline loops: CDR1 SGHRS, CDR2 YFSETQ. The CDR3 region has the DNA TGCGCCAGCAGCTTGGCCCCGAATCCTGCCGCATACAATGAGCAGTTCTTC. Protein product: CASSLAPNPAAYNEQFF.

This clone was found once. This chain connects TRBV2 to TRBJ2-2, with TRBD2 matching 12 bases. The CDR3 length is 21 residues. CDR1 and CDR2 (germline): SNHLY, FYNNEI. J was trimmed by 1 base and V by 4 bases; bases with no gene match: 16. The CDR3 here is CASSVASWGTSGSLNTGELFF. CDR3 DNA: TGTGCCAGCAGTGTTGCATCTTGGGGGACTAGCGGGTCCCTGAACACCGGGGAGCTGTTTTTT.

The chain has TRBV30 and TRBJ1-4; D possibly corresponds to TRBD1 (5 bases). V was cut by 1 base and J by 4 bases, with 7 bases left in between. This CDR3 contains 13 residues. The germline V gene has CDR1 GTSNPN and CDR2 SVGIG (reference sequence). The CDR3: CAWSGQLNEKLFF. The CDR3 DNA sequence: TGTGCCTGGAGTGGACAGCTTAATGAAAAACTGTTTTTT.

This rearrangement joins TRBV7-9 to TRBJ2-6, with 12 bases that match TRBD1. This CDR3 spans 17 amino acids. Losses at the gene ends were 6 bases for V and 4 bases for J; bases not matched to a gene: 7. Germline CDR1 reads SEHNR; CDR2 reads FQNEAQ (reference sequence). The CDR3 is CASRLGQGAPGANVLTF. The CDR3 DNA follows: TGTGCCAGCAGGTTGGGACAGGGGGCGCCCGGGGCCAACGTCCTGACTTTC.

The V and J genes are TRBV6-4 and TRBJ2-3; TRBD2 agrees at 8 bases. Germline V gene sequence: CDR1 MRHNA, CDR2 SNTAGT. V lost 5 bases, J lost 6 bases, and 10 bases stayed unmatched. The CDR3 is 15 amino acids. CDR3 protein: CASSKIISGIDTQYF. DNA of the CDR3: TGTGCCAGCAGTAAAATAATTAGCGGGATTGATACGCAGTATTTT.

This clone was seen more than once but under ten times. The V gene is TRBV7-9, the J gene TRBJ2-2; D is undetermined. Looked up from germline, CDR1 is SEHNR and CDR2 is FQNEAQ (reference sequence). Trimming cost V 4 bases and J 5 bases, with 8 bases left between them. This CDR3 has 13 residues. CDR3 region: CASSSMETGELFF. The CDR3 coding sequence is TGTGCCAGCAGCTCAATGGAGACCGGGGAGCTGTTTTTT.

This rearrangement joins TRBV7-9 to TRBJ2-2; no clear D gene. The germline V gene encodes CDR1 SEHNR and CDR2 FQNEAQ (reference sequence). The V and J ends lost 1 base and 7 bases respectively, with 4 bases between them. This CDR3 has 12 amino acids. The CDR3 is CASSLEVGELFF. The CDR3 nucleotides read TGTGCCAGCAGCTTAGAGGTCGGGGAGCTGTTTTTT.

The chain combines TRBV5-1 with TRBJ2-7; D call uncertain. Germline CDR1 reads SGHRS; CDR2 reads YFSETQ. There are 12 residues in the CDR3. Trimming left V 4 bases short and J 5 bases short, with 10 bases between. In nucleotides, the CDR3 is TGCGCCAGCAGCCCGTCCGGGCACGAGCAGTACTTC. Protein sequence: CASSPSGHEQYF.

This sequence joins TRBV6-6 and TRBJ2-3; no definite D call. Germline values: CDR1 MNHNY, CDR2 SVGAGI (reference sequence). CDR3 length: 12 amino acids. The V end was cut by 9 bases, the J end by 3 bases, with 10 bases between. The CDR3: CASKAGTDTQYF. DNA for the CDR3: TGTGCCAGTAAAGCCGGGACAGATACGCAGTATTTT.